The clone carrying this TCR beta chain appeared many times. This sample was included in a study of human T cells and chemical hapten exposure. Regarding time point: patch test 3, about 24 weeks after DPC sensitization. Treatment noted: therapeutic diphenylcyclopropenone sensitization with weekly scalp DPC. TCRdb called the RACE reads again in MiXCR, with one record for every CDR3 protein. The repertoire holds under 200,000 distinct CDR3 sequences, about 27% seen once, with around 1.9% in the top ten. This clonotype was obtained from a woman between 18 and 29 years old with alopecia areata. Some clones in this sample may be carry-over from other donors' samples. The sample consisted of whole blood, taken in connection with sensitization to the hapten diphenylcyclopropenone (DPC).

The CDR3 sequence is CASSLGADTQYF. CDR3 nucleotide sequence: TGCGCCAGCAGCTTGGGCGCAGATACGCAGTATTTT. The chain uses TRBV5-1 and TRBJ2-3; D gene ambiguous. CDR3 length: 12 residues. With 0 bases removed from V and 4 bases from J, the gap between germline ends came to 3 bases. CDR1 SGHRS and CDR2 YFSETQ come from the germline V gene.